One sample yielded the 2 T cell receptor beta chains listed below, sequenced in a study of technical replicates of blood from several donors. Assay: immunoSEQ multiplex PCR; the TCRdb copy retains only in-frame clones and omits some. The data contain about 94,000 clones, roughly 96% of them seen just once; the ten biggest clones take up around 0.21%. Sequenced material: T cells isolated from PBMCs. The receptors were gathered from a human donor in good health.

The chain carries TRBV5-1 and TRBJ2-5, with 13 bases aligning to TRBD2. V was clipped by 4 bases and J by 4 bases; unmatched bases: 7. The CDR3 spans 16 residues. Germline-derived CDR1 and CDR2 are SGHRS and YFSETQ. CDR3 DNA sequence: TGCGCCAGCAGCCCGCCGGGACTAGCGGGATTAGAGACCCAGTACTTC. This encodes CASSPPGLAGLETQYF.

This rearrangement joins TRBV2 to TRBJ2-7; D possibly corresponds to TRBD2 (7 bases). Germline V gene lookup returns CDR1 SNHLY and CDR2 FYNNEI. The CDR3 covers 14 residues. Trimming took 1 base from V and 2 from J, leaving 9 bases between them. This CDR3 is CASSEGGGPYEQYF. For the CDR3, the DNA is TGTGCCAGCAGTGAAGGGGGGGGCCCCTACGAGCAGTACTTC.